This TCR beta chain was observed in a study of blood T cells in healthy people across ages. V lost 5 bases, J lost 13 bases, and 20 bases stayed unmatched. The CDR3 is 15 residues long. Looked up from germline, CDR1 is DFQATT and CDR2 is SNEGSKA (reference sequence). A second 7 to 11 cycle PCR used barcoded and J-beta primers. TCRdb itself ran the 5' RACE reads through MiXCR, one entry per CDR3 protein. In the table there are 750,000 to 1,000,000 distinct CDR3 sequences, just under 30% of which are singletons. A word on this clonotype: This could be a read error, since a much larger clone is one nucleotide away.

This sample also appeared in a second study, on T cells of mothers and their children.

This TCR came from a woman aged 40 to 50 in good health. The V gene is TRBV20-1, the J gene TRBJ2-4; TRBD2 aligns across 7 bases. What was sequenced was blood. CDR3 sequence: CSASRGGEAYNEQYF. The CDR3, as DNA: TGCAGTGCTTCCCGGGGAGGGGAGGCGTACAATGAGCAGTACTTC.